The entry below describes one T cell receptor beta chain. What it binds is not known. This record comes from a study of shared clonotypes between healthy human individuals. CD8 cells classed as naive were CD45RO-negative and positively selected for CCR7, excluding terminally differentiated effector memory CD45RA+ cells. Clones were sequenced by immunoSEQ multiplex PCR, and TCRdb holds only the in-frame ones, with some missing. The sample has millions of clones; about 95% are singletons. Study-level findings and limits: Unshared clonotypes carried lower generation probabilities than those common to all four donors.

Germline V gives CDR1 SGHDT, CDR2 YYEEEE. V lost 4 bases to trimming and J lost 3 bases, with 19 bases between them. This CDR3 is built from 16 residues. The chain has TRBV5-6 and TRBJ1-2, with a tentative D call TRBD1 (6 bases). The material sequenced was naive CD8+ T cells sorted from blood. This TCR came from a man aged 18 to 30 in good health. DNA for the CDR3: TGTGCCAGCAGCAGCGAGGGGGGCCTGGCGGACTATGGCTACACCTTC. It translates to CASSSEGGLADYGYTF.